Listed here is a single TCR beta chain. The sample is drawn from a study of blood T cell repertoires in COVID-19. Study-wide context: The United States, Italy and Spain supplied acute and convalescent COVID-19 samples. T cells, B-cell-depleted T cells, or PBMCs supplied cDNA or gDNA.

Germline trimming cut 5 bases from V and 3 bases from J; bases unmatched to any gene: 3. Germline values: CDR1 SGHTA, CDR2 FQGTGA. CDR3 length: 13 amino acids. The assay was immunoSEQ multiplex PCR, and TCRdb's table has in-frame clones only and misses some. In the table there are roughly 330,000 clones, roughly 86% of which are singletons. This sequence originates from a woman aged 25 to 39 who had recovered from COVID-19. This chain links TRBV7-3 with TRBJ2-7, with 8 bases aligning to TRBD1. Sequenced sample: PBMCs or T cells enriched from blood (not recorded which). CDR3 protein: CASSPTGGYEQYF. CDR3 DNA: TGTGCCAGCAGCCCAACAGGGGGCTACGAGCAGTACTTC.